Detailed here is one T cell receptor beta chain. Its antigen is undetermined. As to time point: patch test 2, 6 weeks after DPC sensitization. The treatment is: therapeutic diphenylcyclopropenone sensitization with weekly scalp DPC. Original methodology: Ranging from about 20,000 to 750,000, TCR counts per sample had a median value of around 100,000. TCRdb reprocessed the RACE reads with MiXCR, giving one entry per CDR3 protein. The V and J calls, along with clone size, are taken from TCRdb and not from the paper's own processing. The sample carries approximately 85,000 distinct CDR3 sequences, approximately 10% recorded once. Germline V gives CDR1 DFQATT, CDR2 SNEGSKA (reference sequence). Trimming stripped 0 bases from V and 2 bases from J, with 14 bases between. This CDR3 is 15 amino acids long. The entry originates in a study of human T cells and chemical hapten exposure. Study as a whole: Patch tests applied 0.01% DPC to the upper back and were scored after 6 days. Patients were mainly female, each with alopecia areata, totalis or universalis.

General observations from the study: Relative to control repertoires, expanded TCRs gave rise to significantly more large CDR3 similarity clusters.

Here the sequenced sample was whole blood, taken in connection with sensitization to the hapten diphenylcyclopropenone (DPC). The chain links TRBV20-1 to TRBJ2-7; D is unclear. The clonotype was recovered from a woman aged 30 to 39 with alopecia areata. Some clones in this sample may be carry-over from other donors' samples. The chain's CDR3 is CSARDPRTNTYEQYF. The CDR3 DNA follows: TGCAGTGCTAGAGACCCGCGGACCAACACCTACGAGCAGTACTTC.